These T cell receptor beta chains were read from a single sample in a study of T-cell memory formation after mild COVID-19. MiXCR, run by TCRdb on the 5' RACE reads, gives a single entry per CDR3 protein. The table records 350,000 to 400,000 distinct CDR3 sequences, over 20% of them present only once. The sample was PBMCs or a T cell subset sorted from them (not recorded which). All receptors come from an adult woman who had mild COVID-19 (a few samples of this study predate the infection). Cell type and time point are not known. Each CDR3 is given with its conserved first and last residue. The D gene is left open where the match is weak. Clone size appears in some rows only: once, few, many, or a class for an expanded clone.

J gene	clone size	V gene	D gene	CDR3 DNA	CDR3 protein
TRBJ2-7	.	TRBV7-2	.	TGTGCCAGCAGCTTAGCGCGAACCGAGCAGTACTTC	CASSLARTEQYF
TRBJ2-3	few	TRBV4-2	.	TGTGCCAGCAGCCAAGATCTATCTCTGCGGGCCACAGATACGCAGTATTTT	CASSQDLSLRATDTQYF
TRBJ2-7	few	TRBV12-3/TRBV12-4	.	TGTGCCAGCAGTTTAGAGCGCTACTACGAGCAGTACTTC	CASSLERYYEQYF
TRBJ2-1	few	TRBV7-9	TRBD2	TGTGCCAGCAGCCCCTCGGGGGAGGGGTGGGATGAGCAGTTCTTC	CASSPSGEGWDEQFF
TRBJ2-5	.	TRBV19	TRBD2	TGTGCCAGTAGTATCACTAGCGGGGGATACCAAGAGACCCAGTACTTC	CASSITSGGYQETQYF
TRBJ2-7	few	TRBV19	TRBD2	TGTGCCAGTAGTGTTACTAGCGGGATTAACGAGCAGTACTTC	CASSVTSGINEQYF
TRBJ2-3	.	TRBV28	.	TGTGCCAGCAGCCAAGAAGGGGGAACAGGTCGGTCAGATACGCAGTATTTT	CASSQEGGTGRSDTQYF
TRBJ1-5	few	TRBV4-1	TRBD1	TGCGCCAGCAGCCAAGACCGGAGGGGGCAACAGCCCCAGCATTTT	CASSQDRRGQQPQHF
TRBJ1-2	few	TRBV6-2/TRBV6-3	.	TGTGCCAGCAGTTACTCTCAGGGAAACTATGGCTACACCTTC	CASSYSQGNYGYTF
TRBJ2-1	.	TRBV20-1	.	TGCAGTGCTAGACTTGCGGGTCTCGAGGACAATGAGCAGTTCTTC	CSARLAGLEDNEQFF
TRBJ2-1	.	TRBV11-2	TRBD2	TGTGCCAGCAGCTTAGATCTAGCGGTCTACAATGAGCAGTTCTTC	CASSLDLAVYNEQFF
TRBJ2-7	few	TRBV6-5	.	TGTGCCAGCAGTACAACGCAGGGGGGGCCCTACGAGCAGTACTTC	CASSTTQGGPYEQYF
TRBJ1-5	.	TRBV18	.	TGTGCCAGCTCACCCGATGCAGGGAGCAATCAGCCCCAGCATTTT	CASSPDAGSNQPQHF
TRBJ1-2	.	TRBV15	.	TGTGCCACCAGCCCCCGAGGCCAGGGGTTGAGTGGCTACACCTTC	CATSPRGQGLSGYTF
TRBJ1-2	.	TRBV7-2	.	TGTGCCAGCAGCCCCGGCCAGACATATGGCTACACCTTC	CASSPGQTYGYTF
TRBJ1-2	few	TRBV7-2	.	TGTGCCAGCAGCTCCCACGCCGGGACACCGTCACCAGGCTACACCTTC	CASSSHAGTPSPGYTF
TRBJ1-3	.	TRBV5-1	.	TGCGCCAGCAGCTTGGCTCCAGACCTCTCTGGAAACACCATATATTTT	CASSLAPDLSGNTIYF
TRBJ2-4	.	TRBV7-2	TRBD2	TGTGCCAGCAGCTCGACTAGCGGGAGGGCCCCGGAGTACTTC	CASSSTSGRAPEYF
TRBJ1-6	.	TRBV7-2	.	TGTGCCAGCAATCAGGGAGGGTATTCACCCCTCCACTTT	CASNQGGYSPLHF
TRBJ2-1	few	TRBV7-8	.	TGTGCCAGCAGCTCCAGTTCGGGTGAGCAGTTCTTC	CASSSSSGEQFF
TRBJ2-5	few	TRBV27	TRBD2	TGTGCCAGCAGTTCCGGGACTAGCGGGAGAGGACAAGAGACCCAGTACTTC	CASSSGTSGRGQETQYF
TRBJ1-1	few	TRBV29-1	.	TGCAGCGTTGAGGTGGCAGCGAACACTGAAGCTTTCTTT	CSVEVAANTEAFF
TRBJ2-3	many	TRBV9	TRBD1	TGTGCCAGCAGCATAAGGGACAGGGAAGATACGCAGTATTTT	CASSIRDREDTQYF
TRBJ1-3	.	TRBV2	.	TGTGCCAGCAGTGATCTTTGGTTAGGTGGAAACACCATATATTTT	CASSDLWLGGNTIYF
TRBJ2-3	few	TRBV5-1	.	TGCGCCAGCAGAGACCTAGCAGGAGATACGCAGTATTTT	CASRDLAGDTQYF
TRBJ1-1	.	TRBV6-6	.	TGTGCCAGCCTAATGAACACTGAAGCTTTCTTT	CASLMNTEAFF